This T cell receptor beta chain was captured in a study of Ad26.COV2.S vaccination and SARS-CoV-2 variants. The wider study: Ad26.COV2.S shots went into the muscle once or twice, 56 days apart.

Germline V gene sequence: CDR1 SGDLS, CDR2 YYNGEE. Losses at the gene ends were 3 bases for V and 6 bases for J; bases not matched to a gene: 12. CDR3 length equals 16 residues. Comment on this clone: The antigen remains unidentified.

Described treatment: around 19 received Ad26.COV2.S at low or high dose, single or two shots; roughly five received placebo; per-sample allocation not given. Day 63 after the first injection of vaccine or placebo was the sampling time. Aged 18-55 years, donor was enrolled in Boston in about 2020. Notes on the study in general: Substantial breadth was reportedly displayed by spike-specific CD8+ and CD4+ T cell responses after vaccination.

TCRdb's table, derived via immunoSEQ multiplex PCR, lists solely in-frame clones and lacks some. This sample has some 400,000 clones, with 89% found just once. This rearrangement joins TRBV9 to TRBJ1-1, with 9 bases fitting TRBD1. Sequenced material: peripheral blood, taken in a trial of Ad26.COV2.S vaccine versus placebo. The origin of this receptor is a person between 18 and 60 years old who received the Ad26.COV2.S COVID-19 vaccine or a placebo. In DNA form, the CDR3 reads TGTGCCAGCAGCGCGATCGGACAGGGGTTAAGCGCTGAAGCTTTCTTT. Encoded protein: CASSAIGQGLSAEAFF.